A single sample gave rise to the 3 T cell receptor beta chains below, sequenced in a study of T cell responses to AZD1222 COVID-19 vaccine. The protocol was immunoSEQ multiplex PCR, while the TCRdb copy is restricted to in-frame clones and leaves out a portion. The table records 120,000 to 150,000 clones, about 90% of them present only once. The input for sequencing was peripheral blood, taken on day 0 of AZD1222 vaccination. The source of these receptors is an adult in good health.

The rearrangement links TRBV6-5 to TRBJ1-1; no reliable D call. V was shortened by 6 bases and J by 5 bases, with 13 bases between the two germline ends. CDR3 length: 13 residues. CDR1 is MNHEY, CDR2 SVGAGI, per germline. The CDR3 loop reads CASRPYLRTEAFF. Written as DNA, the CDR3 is TGTGCCAGCAGACCCTACCTTAGGACTGAAGCTTTCTTT.

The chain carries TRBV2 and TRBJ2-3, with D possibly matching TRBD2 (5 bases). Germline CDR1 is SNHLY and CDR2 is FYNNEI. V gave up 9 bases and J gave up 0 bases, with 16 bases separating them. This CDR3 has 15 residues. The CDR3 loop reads CASTRSAISTDTQYF. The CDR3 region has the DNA TGTGCCAGTACTCGTAGCGCCATAAGCACAGATACGCAGTATTTT. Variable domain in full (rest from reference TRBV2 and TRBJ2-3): EPEVTQTPSHQVTQMGQEVILRCVPISNHLYFYWYRQILGQKVEFLVSFYNNEISEKSEIFDDQFSVERPDGSNFTLKIRSTKLEDSAMYFCASTRSAISTDTQYFGPGTRLTVL.

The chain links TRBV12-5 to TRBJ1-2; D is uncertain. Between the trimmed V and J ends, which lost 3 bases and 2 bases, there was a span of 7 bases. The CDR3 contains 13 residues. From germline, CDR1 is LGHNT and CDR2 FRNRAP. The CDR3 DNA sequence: TGTGCTAGTGGTTTACAAAAAAACTATGGCTACACCTTC. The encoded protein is CASGLQKNYGYTF.